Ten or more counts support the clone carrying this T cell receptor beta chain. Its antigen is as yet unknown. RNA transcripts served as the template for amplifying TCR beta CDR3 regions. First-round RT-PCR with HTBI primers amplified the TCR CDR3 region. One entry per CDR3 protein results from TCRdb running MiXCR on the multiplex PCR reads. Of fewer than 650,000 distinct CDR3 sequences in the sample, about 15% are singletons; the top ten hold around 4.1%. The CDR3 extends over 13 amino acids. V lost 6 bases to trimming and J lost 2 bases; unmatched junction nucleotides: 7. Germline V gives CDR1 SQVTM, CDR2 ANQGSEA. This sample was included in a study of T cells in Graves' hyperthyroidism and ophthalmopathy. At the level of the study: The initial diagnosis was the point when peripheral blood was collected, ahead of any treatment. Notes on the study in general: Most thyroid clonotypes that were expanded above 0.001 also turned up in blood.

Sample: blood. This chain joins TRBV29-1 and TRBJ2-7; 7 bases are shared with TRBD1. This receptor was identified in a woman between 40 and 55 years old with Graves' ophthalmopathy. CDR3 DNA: TGCAGCGTAACGACAGGGAGCCCCTACGAGCAGTACTTC. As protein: CSVTTGSPYEQYF.